This TCR beta chain stems from a study of blood T cell repertoires in COVID-19. Overall study context: What the recovered Cohort 3 donors had was two negative PCRs, clearance, or symptom resolution. T cells, B-cell-depleted T cells, or PBMCs provided the cDNA or gDNA that served as material.

Repertoires were generated with immunoSEQ multiplex PCR, while TCRdb's copy carries only in-frame clones and drops some. The repertoire holds over 130,000 clones, with about 80% as singletons. All enrollees were about 18 to 95 years old and from some 24 US areas. Germline-derived CDR1 and CDR2 are SGDLS and YYNGEE. This CDR3 comprises 17 residues. J lost 4 bases, V lost 0 bases, and 9 bases had no gene match. The rearrangement uses TRBV9 and TRBJ2-5; 10 bases line up with TRBD2. The receptor comes from a man aged 45-60 years in a cohort exposed to, infected with or recovered from COVID-19 (not recorded which). The sequencing input was PBMCs or T cells enriched from blood (not recorded which). CDR3 loop: CASSVGAASGSRETQYF. In DNA form, the CDR3 reads TGTGCCAGCAGCGTAGGGGCGGCTAGCGGGAGCAGAGAGACCCAGTACTTC. The full variable domain, in which reference TRBV9 and TRBJ2-5 provide the parts outside the CDR3, is DSGVTQTPKHLITATGQRVTLRCSPRSGDLSVYWYQQSLDQGLQFLIQYYNGEERAKGNILERFSAQQFPDLHSELNLSSLELGDSALYFCASSVGAASGSRETQYFGPGTRLLVL.